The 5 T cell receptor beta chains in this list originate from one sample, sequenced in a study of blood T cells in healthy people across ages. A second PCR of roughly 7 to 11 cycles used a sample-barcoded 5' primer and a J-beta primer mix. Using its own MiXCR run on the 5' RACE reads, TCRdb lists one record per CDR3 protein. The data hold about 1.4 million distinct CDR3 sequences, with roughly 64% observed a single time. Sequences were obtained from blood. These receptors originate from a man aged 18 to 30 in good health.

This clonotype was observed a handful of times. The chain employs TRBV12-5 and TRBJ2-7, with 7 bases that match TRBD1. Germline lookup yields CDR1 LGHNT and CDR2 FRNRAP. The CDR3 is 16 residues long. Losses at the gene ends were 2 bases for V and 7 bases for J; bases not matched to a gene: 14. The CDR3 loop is CASGLTPGQPFWEQYF. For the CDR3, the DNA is TGTGCTAGTGGTTTGACGCCGGGACAGCCTTTTTGGGAGCAGTACTTC.

This CDR3 reads CASSQDRTHEGTDTQYF. As DNA, the CDR3 is TGTGCCAGCAGCCAAGATCGGACCCATGAGGGCACAGATACGCAGTATTTT. The chain is built from TRBV4-2 and TRBJ2-3; unclear D gene. The V gene lost 0 bases and the J gene lost 1 base, with 14 bases spanning the gap. The CDR3 length is 17 residues. Per the germline V gene, CDR1 is LGHNA and CDR2 is YNFKEQ.

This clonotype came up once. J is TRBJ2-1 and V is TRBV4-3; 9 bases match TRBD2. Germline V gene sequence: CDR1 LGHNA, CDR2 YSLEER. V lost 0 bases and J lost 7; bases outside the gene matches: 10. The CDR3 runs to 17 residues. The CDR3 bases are TGCGCCAGCAGCCAAGATTGGGCGGCGGGGGGGTGGAATGAGCAGTTCTTC. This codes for CASSQDWAAGGWNEQFF.

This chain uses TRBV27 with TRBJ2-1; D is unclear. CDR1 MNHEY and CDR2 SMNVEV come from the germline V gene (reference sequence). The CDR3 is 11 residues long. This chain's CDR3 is CGVSSYNEQFF. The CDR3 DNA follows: TGTGGCGTCAGCTCCTACAATGAGCAGTTCTTC.

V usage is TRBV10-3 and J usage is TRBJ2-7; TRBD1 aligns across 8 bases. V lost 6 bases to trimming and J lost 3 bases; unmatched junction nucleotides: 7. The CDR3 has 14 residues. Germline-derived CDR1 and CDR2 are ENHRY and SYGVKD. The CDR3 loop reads CAISPDREIYEQYF. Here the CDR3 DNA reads TGTGCCATCAGCCCGGACAGGGAAATCTACGAGCAGTACTTC.